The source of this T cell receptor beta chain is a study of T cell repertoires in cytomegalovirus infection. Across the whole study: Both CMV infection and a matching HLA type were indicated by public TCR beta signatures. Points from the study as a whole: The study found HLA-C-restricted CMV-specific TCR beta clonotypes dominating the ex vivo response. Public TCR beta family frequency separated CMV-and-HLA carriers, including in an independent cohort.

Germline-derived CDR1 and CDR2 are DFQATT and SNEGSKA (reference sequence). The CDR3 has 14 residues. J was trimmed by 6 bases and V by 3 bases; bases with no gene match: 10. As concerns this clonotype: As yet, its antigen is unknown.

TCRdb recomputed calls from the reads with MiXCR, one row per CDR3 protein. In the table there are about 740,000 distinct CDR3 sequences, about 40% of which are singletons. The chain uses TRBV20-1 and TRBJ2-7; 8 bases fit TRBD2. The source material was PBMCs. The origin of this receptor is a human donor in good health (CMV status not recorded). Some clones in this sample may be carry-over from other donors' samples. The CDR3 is CSASLGTRGSEQYF. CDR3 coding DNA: TGCAGTGCTAGTTTAGGGACTAGAGGCTCCGAGCAGTACTTC.